The sequence of this TCR beta chain was determined in a study of blood T cell repertoires in COVID-19. Overall study context: The study drew acute and convalescent COVID-19 samples from the United States, Italy and Spain. In each case, the material was cDNA or gDNA derived from T cells, B-cell-depleted T cells, or PBMCs.

CDR3 length: 15 residues. The germline gives CDR1 SQVTM, CDR2 ANQGSEA. J gave up 0 bases and V 1 base, and 2 bases lay outside the gene matches. Original methodology: How many nucleated cells were present was estimated from reference gene primer amplification. Data came from immunoSEQ multiplex PCR; TCRdb stores just in-frame clones and leaves some out. From that table come the V and J calls and clone size; the DNA was used to work out D and trimming. The sample records around 53,000 clones, less than 85% being singletons. The receptor was derived from a man in his 70s with active COVID-19. The sample was peripheral blood. The rearrangement joins TRBV29-1 to TRBJ1-4; TRBD1 matches at 7 bases. The CDR3 loop reads CSVEGDSATNEKLFF. Written as DNA, the CDR3 is TGCAGCGTTGAAGGGGACAGTGCAACTAATGAAAAACTGTTTTTT.